Below are 27 T cell receptor beta chains sequenced from a single sample in a study of blood T cell repertoires in COVID-19. The data were produced by immunoSEQ multiplex PCR, yet TCRdb's version contains in-frame clones alone and is incomplete. The sample lists around 18,000 clones; roughly 89% were seen once. The sample comprised peripheral blood. Receptors were obtained from a man aged 55 to 70 with active COVID-19.

The CDR3 is CASSPLPNSEQFF. CDR3 sequence (DNA): TGTGCCAGTAGTCCCCTACCCAATAGTGAGCAGTTCTTC. The gene calls are TRBV19 and TRBJ2-1; D not resolved. V was clipped by 5 bases and J by 9 bases, with 14 bases between them. This CDR3 comprises 13 residues. CDR1 LNHDA and CDR2 SQIVND come from the germline V gene (reference sequence).

V usage is TRBV9 and J usage is TRBJ2-3; 9 bases align to TRBD2. CDR1 is SGDLS and CDR2 is YYNGEE in the germline V gene. The ends lost 3 bases at V and 13 bases at J; junction bases unmatched: 6. This CDR3 has 12 amino acids. Here the CDR3 reads CASSAGLAIKYF. For the CDR3, the DNA is TGTGCCAGCAGCGCGGGACTAGCTATCAAGTATTTT.

The CDR3 DNA follows: TGTGCCAGCAGTTTCCAGTCCGGGGATAATTCACCCCTCCACTTT. Translating it yields CASSFQSGDNSPLHF. The J gene is TRBJ1-6, the V gene TRBV6-5; no clear D. The germline CDR1 and CDR2 sequences are MNHEY and SVGAGI. The V and J ends lost 4 bases and 5 bases respectively, with 12 bases between them. This CDR3 has 15 residues.

The V gene is TRBV7-8, the J gene TRBJ1-5; possible D gene TRBD1, 6 bases. The CDR3 length is 16 residues. Trimming pared 0 bases from V and 2 bases from J, leaving 11 bases between. Germline V gene lookup returns CDR1 SGHVS and CDR2 FQNEAQ. DNA of the CDR3: TGTGCCAGCAGCTTAGCGCAAGGGGGTGGCAATCAGCCCCAGCATTTT. This gives the protein CASSLAQGGGNQPQHF. The full variable domain, in which reference TRBV7-8 and TRBJ1-5 provide the parts outside the CDR3, is GAGVSQSPRYKVAKRGQDVALRCDPISGHVSLFWYQQALGQGPEFLTYFQNEAQLDKSGLPSDRFFAERPEGSVSTLKIQRTQQEDSAVYLCASSLAQGGGNQPQHFGDGTRLSIL.

The rearrangement links TRBV12-3 or TRBV12-4 to TRBJ1-2, with a possible D match to TRBD1 (5 bases). This CDR3 region has 12 residues. The germline V and J ends were trimmed by 9 bases and 7 bases, with 15 bases remaining between them. In DNA form, the CDR3 reads TGTGCCAGTCGCTCGGGGGTAGGTGGCTACACCTTC. Translating it yields CASRSGVGGYTF.

This chain links TRBV5-1 with TRBJ1-6; D ambiguous. This CDR3 spans 13 amino acids. Germline values: CDR1 SGHRS, CDR2 YFSETQ. The ends were cut back, 0 bases at V and 9 bases at J, with 7 bases in the middle. CDR3 protein: CASSLDRGSPLHF. CDR3 sequence (DNA): TGCGCCAGCAGCTTGGATCGGGGTTCACCCCTCCACTTT.

This clone has only a few counts. The chain links TRBV27 to TRBJ1-1; perhaps TRBD1 as D (5 bases). The CDR3 has 15 residues. Trimming stripped 5 bases from V and 0 bases from J, with 13 bases between. Germline V gives CDR1 MNHEY, CDR2 SMNVEV (reference sequence). The CDR3 spells CASSGGGRLNTEAFF. The DNA of the CDR3 is TGTGCCAGCAGTGGGGGGGGGAGGCTGAACACTGAAGCTTTCTTT.

V usage is TRBV5-1 and J usage is TRBJ2-5; 7 bases are a match to TRBD2. V shed 4 bases and J 2 bases; nucleotides not matched to a gene: 5. CDR1 is SGHRS and CDR2 is YFSETQ in the germline V gene. The CDR3 spans 14 residues. The CDR3 DNA is TGCGCCAGCAGCCCACCAGCGGGGCAAGAGACCCAGTACTTC. Translation: CASSPPAGQETQYF.

This chain joins TRBV3-1 (or the pseudogene TRBV3-2) and TRBJ1-2, with 9 bases that match TRBD1. V lost 4 bases to trimming and J lost 6 bases; unmatched junction nucleotides: 12. This CDR3 has 16 residues. Germline lookup yields CDR1 LGHDT and CDR2 YNNKEL (reference sequence). CDR3 sequence reads: CASSPTRDRVFHGYTF. Written as DNA, the CDR3 is TGTGCCAGCAGCCCGACCCGGGACAGGGTTTTCCATGGCTACACCTTC.

The J gene is TRBJ2-7, the V gene TRBV13, with 7 positions matching TRBD1. J lost 6 bases, V lost 8 bases, and 7 bases had no gene match. Germline V gene sequence: CDR1 PRHDT, CDR2 FYEKMQ (reference sequence). The CDR3 sequence is 12 residues long. The CDR3 reads CASGNRGSEQYF. Written as DNA, the CDR3 is TGTGCCAGCGGGAACAGGGGATCCGAGCAGTACTTC.

V gene TRBV9 combines with J gene TRBJ1-5, with 9 bases matching TRBD1. Trimming cost V 3 bases and J 5 bases; bases outside gene matches: 6. Germline lookup yields CDR1 SGDLS and CDR2 YYNGEE. The CDR3 contains 15 residues. The CDR3 sequence is CASSATGGLDQPQHF. The DNA for the CDR3 is TGTGCCAGCAGCGCTACAGGGGGCTTGGATCAGCCCCAGCATTTT.

J is TRBJ2-7 and V is TRBV4-3; TRBD1 is a possible D gene (6 bases). Germline V CDR1 and CDR2: LGHNA, YSLEER. The CDR3 runs to 15 residues. V lost 4 bases, J lost 0 bases, and 13 bases lay in between. CDR3 sequence (DNA): TGCGCCAGCAGCCCGGGGTTGGACAGCTCCTACGAGCAGTACTTC. Protein product: CASSPGLDSSYEQYF.

This clone has just a few counts. This chain connects TRBV7-9 to TRBJ2-5; 9 bases align to TRBD2. Trimming took 6 bases from V and 2 from J; bases not matched to a gene: 7. Germline values: CDR1 SEHNR, CDR2 FQNEAQ (reference sequence). The CDR3 totals 15 residues. CDR3 protein: CASRGTSRQQETQYF. CDR3 coding DNA: TGTGCCAGCAGGGGGACTAGCCGCCAACAAGAGACCCAGTACTTC.

The genes are TRBV6-6 and TRBJ1-2; D remains ambiguous. Germline assignment: CDR1 MNHNY and CDR2 SVGAGI (reference sequence). This CDR3 contains 16 residues. V was pared by 4 bases and J by 0 bases, with 15 bases between. The CDR3 loop is CASSSRGFGSNYGYTF. CDR3 in DNA: TGTGCCAGCAGTTCCCGAGGTTTCGGCTCTAACTATGGCTACACCTTC.

The genes are TRBV21-1 and TRBJ2-2; the D call in the table, TRBD2, was not verified against the DNA. TRBV21-1 has pseudogene status. The CDR3 runs 15 residues. The CDR3 coding sequence is TGTGCCAGCAGCCAAGGACGGGAAGATTCCGGGGAGCTGTTTTTT. Protein product: CASSQGREDSGELFF.

The DNA of the CDR3 is TGTGCCTGGAGTGATGGGGCGTGGACTGAAGCTTTCTTT. It specifies CAWSDGAWTEAFF. The rearrangement joins TRBV30 to TRBJ1-1, with D perhaps matching TRBD1 (5 bases). This CDR3 region has 13 residues. The germline V gene has CDR1 GTSNPN and CDR2 SVGIG (reference sequence). Trimming removed 1 base from V and 5 bases from J, with 11 bases in between.

This chain uses TRBV7-2 with TRBJ2-3; weak D call: TRBD1 (6 bases). CDR3 length: 14 amino acids. Germline V lookup: CDR1 SGHTA, CDR2 FQGNSA. V shed 5 bases and J shed 2 bases, with 11 bases lying between them. The CDR3 protein is CASSTGQITDTQYF. DNA of the CDR3: TGTGCCAGCAGCACGGGACAAATCACAGATACGCAGTATTTT.

The gene calls are TRBV13 and TRBJ1-2, with a tentative D call TRBD1 (5 bases). Germline values: CDR1 PRHDT, CDR2 FYEKMQ (reference sequence). The V end lost 5 bases, the J end lost 3 bases, and 16 bases lay between the germline ends. The CDR3 consists of 15 residues. The CDR3 DNA sequence: TGTGCCAGCAGCCCGCGCCCAGGGTACGACTATGGCTACACCTTC. This translates into CASSPRPGYDYGYTF.

V usage is TRBV5-1 and J usage is TRBJ2-5, with D possibly being TRBD1 (5 bases). This CDR3 contains 15 residues. V lost 1 base, J lost 1 base, and 11 bases lay in between. Germline CDR1 and CDR2: SGHRS and YFSETQ. CDR3 nucleotides: TGCGCCAGCAGCTTGTGGGCAGGGTCCCAAGAGACCCAGTACTTC. Translated, it gives CASSLWAGSQETQYF.

The V gene is TRBV6-6, the J gene TRBJ2-4; possibly TRBD1 for D (7 bases). With 0 bases removed from V and 7 bases from J, the gap between germline ends came to 10 bases. The CDR3 length is 14 residues. Germline CDR1 MNHNY, CDR2 SVGAGI (reference sequence). CDR3 loop: CASSYSSGGNIQYF. The CDR3 nucleotides read TGTGCCAGCAGTTACTCCTCAGGGGGGAACATTCAGTACTTC.

This rearrangement joins TRBV19 to TRBJ1-1; TRBD1 matches at 10 bases. Trimming at V came to 5 bases and at J to 4 bases, leaving 4 bases not matched to a gene. Per germline, CDR1 LNHDA and CDR2 SQIVND (reference sequence). This CDR3 contains 14 residues. The CDR3 coding sequence is TGTGCCAGTAGTGCTGGGACAGGGGTCACTGAAGCTTTCTTT. It codes for CASSAGTGVTEAFF.

The rearrangement uses TRBV19 and TRBJ2-2, with 9 bases that match TRBD1. The CDR3 has 16 amino acids. The V segment lost 5 bases and the J segment 7 bases; nucleotides outside the gene matches: 11. CDR1 and CDR2 from the germline V gene are LNHDA and SQIVND (reference sequence). The CDR3 is CASSGPGQGKGGELFF. CDR3 in DNA: TGTGCCAGTAGTGGACCGGGACAGGGTAAAGGCGGGGAGCTGTTTTTT.

The J gene is TRBJ2-1, the V gene TRBV5-4; TRBD1 matches at 9 bases. The V gene's germline CDR1 is SGHNT and CDR2 YYREEE (reference sequence). The CDR3 loop spans 16 amino acids. The V segment lost 4 bases and the J segment 8 bases; nucleotides outside the gene matches: 13. The DNA of the CDR3 is TGTGCCAGCAGCCTGGTACAGGGGGCGAGGGGTCATGAGCAGTTCTTC. Amino acids: CASSLVQGARGHEQFF.

This chain connects TRBV6-5 to TRBJ2-2; maybe TRBD2 (5 bases). The V end was cut by 0 bases, the J end by 1 base, with 9 bases between. In germline, CDR1 is MNHEY, CDR2 SVGAGI. This CDR3 contains 16 residues. CDR3 nucleotides: TGTGCCAGCAGTTACTCTTCCGGGATGAACACCGGGGAGCTGTTTTTT. Encoded protein: CASSYSSGMNTGELFF.

The rearrangement joins TRBV4-2 to TRBJ2-3; 11 bases agree with TRBD2. Germline V lookup: CDR1 LGHNA, CDR2 YNFKEQ. The CDR3 is made up of 15 amino acids. The trim removed 5 bases at V and 3 bases at J, leaving 4 bases unmatched. The CDR3 region is CASSLGLAETDTQYF. As DNA, the CDR3 is TGTGCCAGCAGCTTGGGACTAGCGGAAACAGATACGCAGTATTTT.

The CDR3 is CASSEDWVSRGNTIYF. As DNA, the CDR3 is TGTGCCAGCAGCGAGGATTGGGTATCTAGGGGAAACACCATATATTTT. This rearrangement joins TRBV9 to TRBJ1-3; D uncertain. The V end was cut by 3 bases, the J end by 4 bases, with 17 bases between. CDR1 and CDR2 (germline): SGDLS, YYNGEE. The CDR3 runs 16 residues.

The chain employs TRBV18 and TRBJ2-7; D is possibly TRBD2 (5 bases). V was clipped by 3 bases and J by 6 bases, with 15 bases between them. The CDR3 is 14 amino acids. Germline V CDR1 and CDR2: KGHSH, LQKENI. This CDR3 reads CASSPYGVPFEQYF. CDR3 coding DNA: TGTGCCAGCTCACCTTACGGGGTACCTTTCGAGCAGTACTTC.